These 28 T cell receptor beta chains originate from one sample sequenced in a study of memory CD4+ T cells and cytomegalovirus serostatus. Profiling relied on immunoSEQ multiplex PCR, and the TCRdb table lists in-frame clones only, not all of them. The sample has about 50,000 clones; about 81% are singletons. Single viable CD3+CD4+CD8-CD45RO+ cells were sorted as the memory CD4+ T cells. The sequencing input was memory CD4+ T cells from blood. The receptors stem from an adult in good health and CMV-seronegative.

This clone appeared a single time. This chain uses TRBV18 with TRBJ1-6, with 8 bases fitting TRBD1. CDR1 and CDR2 (germline): KGHSH, LQKENI. The ends lost 5 bases at V and 7 bases at J; junction bases unmatched: 7. The CDR3 has 15 amino acids. CDR3 protein: CASSTGQVGNSPLHF. The CDR3, as DNA: TGTGCCAGCTCAACGGGACAGGTCGGGAATTCACCCCTCCACTTT.

The rearrangement links TRBV7-9 to TRBJ1-2, with TRBD1 identical over 7 bases. CDR1 and CDR2 (germline): SEHNR, FQNEAQ (reference sequence). V lost 5 bases and J lost 5; bases outside the gene matches: 5. This CDR3 is built from 13 residues. The CDR3 sequence is CASSPGQLYGYTF. CDR3 in DNA: TGTGCCAGCAGCCCGGGACAGTTGTATGGCTACACCTTC.

This chain joins TRBV29-1 and TRBJ2-5; 7 nucleotides align to TRBD1. The V segment lost 1 base and the J segment 4 bases; nucleotides outside the gene matches: 6. The germline V gene has CDR1 SQVTM and CDR2 ANQGSEA. The CDR3 consists of 14 residues. CDR3 protein: CSVEAWGQRETQYF. The CDR3 coding sequence is TGCAGCGTTGAAGCATGGGGACAGAGAGAGACCCAGTACTTC. The whole variable domain, remainder taken from reference TRBV29-1 and TRBJ2-5, is SAVISQKPSRDICQRGTSLTIQCQVDSQVTMMFWYRQQPGQSLTLIATANQGSEATYESGFVIDKFPISRPNLTFSTLTVSNMSPEDSSIYLCSVEAWGQRETQYFGPGTRLLVL.

This clone has just a few counts. This chain joins TRBV4-1 and TRBJ1-6; D is uncertain. Trimming cost V 0 bases and J 12 bases, with 18 bases left between them. The CDR3 is made up of 16 amino acids. In germline, CDR1 is MGHRA, CDR2 YSYEKL. The CDR3 DNA is TGCGCCAGCAGCCAAGAAGAAACGGTGGGGTCTTTACCCCTCCACTTT. Protein product: CASSQEETVGSLPLHF.

This chain joins TRBV25-1 and TRBJ1-6, with D uncertain. From germline, CDR1 is MGHDK and CDR2 SYGVNS. V lost 6 bases, J lost 9 bases, and 15 bases lay in between. This CDR3 has 14 residues. CDR3 coding DNA: TGTGCCAGCAGAAGACTGTTAGAGGGTTCACCCCTCCACTTT. It is translated as CASRRLLEGSPLHF.

The rearrangement joins TRBV5-4 to TRBJ1-1, with 8 bases identical to TRBD1. CDR1 and CDR2 (germline): SGHNT, YYREEE (reference sequence). The ends lost 4 bases at V and 4 bases at J; junction bases unmatched: 12. The CDR3 extends over 16 amino acids. CDR3 protein: CASSPRPQGAATEAFF. DNA for the CDR3: TGTGCCAGCAGCCCAAGGCCCCAGGGGGCTGCCACTGAAGCTTTCTTT.

The chain employs TRBV14 and TRBJ2-2; 9 nucleotides match TRBD1. This CDR3 is built from 16 residues. Germline CDR1 and CDR2: SGHDN and FVKESK. Germline trimming cut 4 bases from V and 2 bases from J; bases unmatched to any gene: 5. The CDR3 sequence: CASSLGQGRNTGELFF. The CDR3 nucleotides read TGTGCCAGCAGCCTTGGACAGGGGCGAAACACCGGGGAGCTGTTTTTT. The whole variable domain, filled in from reference TRBV14 and TRBJ2-2, reads EAGVTQFPSHSVIEKGQTVTLRCDPISGHDNLYWYRRVMGKEIKFLLHFVKESKQDESGMPNNRFLAERTGGTYSTLKVQPAELEDSGVYFCASSLGQGRNTGELFFGEGSRLTVL.

The chain employs TRBV10-3 and TRBJ2-1; 8 bases match TRBD1. J was trimmed by 7 bases and V by 6 bases; bases with no gene match: 8. Germline values: CDR1 ENHRY, CDR2 SYGVKD. The CDR3 length is 14 residues. The CDR3 here is CAISQTGAENEQFF. The DNA of the CDR3 is TGTGCCATCAGCCAGACAGGGGCGGAGAATGAGCAGTTCTTC.

The V call is TRBV28, the J call TRBJ1-4; 8 bases align to TRBD1. The CDR3 loop spans 16 amino acids. V shed 5 bases, J shed 7 bases, and the junction held 12 bases outside the gene matches. Germline V gives CDR1 MDHEN, CDR2 SYDVKM. The CDR3 here is CASSPLSGTGGEKLFF. For the CDR3, the DNA is TGTGCCAGCAGTCCTCTGAGCGGGACAGGTGGTGAAAAACTGTTTTTT.

The V gene is TRBV5-4, the J gene TRBJ2-6; D is possibly TRBD1 (6 bases). Deletions cut 2 bases from V and 3 bases from J, with 9 bases between. The CDR3 has 15 residues. Germline values: CDR1 SGHNT, CDR2 YYREEE (reference sequence). The CDR3 here is CASSFSGVGANVLTF. DNA of the CDR3: TGTGCCAGCAGCTTCTCAGGGGTTGGGGCCAACGTCCTGACTTTC.

The chain's CDR3 is CASSFSRGTGELFF. CDR3 nucleotides: TGTGCCAGCAGCTTTTCCAGGGGCACCGGGGAGCTGTTTTTT. The chain is built from TRBV7-9 and TRBJ2-2; possible D gene TRBD1, 6 bases. CDR1 and CDR2 from the germline V gene are SEHNR and FQNEAQ (reference sequence). Trimming took 3 bases from V and 4 from J, leaving 9 bases between them. This CDR3 region has 14 residues.

V is TRBV7-6 and J is TRBJ2-2; D is perhaps TRBD1 or TRBD2 (6 bases each). The germline V gene has CDR1 SGHVS and CDR2 FNYEAQ. The CDR3 covers 14 residues. Between the trimmed V and J ends, which lost 6 bases and 7 bases, there was a span of 15 bases. The chain's CDR3 is CASRGGAGNGELFF. The CDR3 DNA reads as TGTGCCAGCAGGGGGGGCGCCGGGAACGGGGAGCTGTTTTTT. Looking up the rest from reference TRBV7-6 and TRBJ2-2 gives the full variable domain: GAGVSQSPRYKVTKRGQDVALRCDPISGHVSLYWYRQALGQGPEFLTYFNYEAQQDKSGLPNDRFSAERPEGSISTLTIQRTEQRDSAMYRCASRGGAGNGELFFGEGSRLTVL.

This clone is medium-sized (0.01 to 0.1%) in the sample. This rearrangement joins TRBV28 to TRBJ1-2, with TRBD1 identical over 8 bases. CDR1 and CDR2 (germline): MDHEN, SYDVKM. V lost 5 bases, J lost 4 bases, and 6 bases stayed unmatched. This CDR3 comprises 14 residues. The CDR3 DNA sequence: TGTGCCAGCAGTCGCTACGGGACAGGCTATGGCTACACCTTC. Amino acid sequence: CASSRYGTGYGYTF.

The V and J genes are TRBV5-5 and TRBJ1-4; maybe TRBD1 (5 bases). The V end lost 5 bases, the J end lost 7 bases, and 18 bases lay between the germline ends. Germline CDR1 SGHKS, CDR2 YYEKEE (reference sequence). This CDR3 is built from 15 residues. CDR3 coding DNA: TGTGCCAGCAGTCGACGTTCGGGGGATTCTGAAAAACTGTTTTTT. Protein sequence: CASSRRSGDSEKLFF.

This rearrangement joins TRBV27 to TRBJ2-5; 8 bases line up with TRBD1. Germline loops: CDR1 MNHEY, CDR2 SMNVEV (reference sequence). The CDR3 loop spans 17 amino acids. The junction had 14 bases not matched to a gene; V was cut back by 5 bases and J by 3 bases. In DNA, the CDR3 is TGTGCCAGCAGTGACCTTTTGGACAGGGAAGGGAAAGAGACCCAGTACTTC. It codes for CASSDLLDREGKETQYF.

The CDR3, as DNA: TGTGCCATCAGTGGGGGGTCGGGACTAGGAAACAATGAGCAGTTCTTC. Its protein is CAISGGSGLGNNEQFF. The J gene is TRBJ2-1, the V gene TRBV10-3, with TRBD2 identical over 8 bases. V was clipped by 4 bases and J by 5 bases; unmatched bases: 10. The CDR3 is 16 residues long. In germline, CDR1 is ENHRY, CDR2 SYGVKD.

This sequence joins TRBV5-1 and TRBJ2-5; D is possibly TRBD1 or TRBD2 (5 bases each). Germline V gene sequence: CDR1 SGHRS, CDR2 YFSETQ. CDR3 length: 15 amino acids. V dropped 6 bases and J dropped 0 bases, with 15 bases sitting between them. The CDR3 spells CASNSGQVNQETQYF. The CDR3 DNA is TGCGCCAGCAACTCGGGGCAGGTGAACCAAGAGACCCAGTACTTC.

CDR3 coding DNA: TGTGCCAGCAGCTCTCGGACAGACAACTATGGCTACACCTTC. Protein sequence: CASSSRTDNYGYTF. The gene calls are TRBV7-2 and TRBJ1-2; TRBD1 might be the D (6 bases). V lost 4 bases and J 2 bases, leaving 11 bases between the germline ends. There are 14 residues in the CDR3. Germline-derived CDR1 and CDR2 are SGHTA and FQGNSA.

The chain employs TRBV19 and TRBJ2-2; D might be TRBD2 (6 bases). Trimming pared 9 bases from V and 5 bases from J, leaving 16 bases between. Per the germline V gene, CDR1 is LNHDA and CDR2 is SQIVND (reference sequence). The CDR3 has 14 amino acids. The chain's CDR3 is CASRGNPSTGELFF. The DNA of the CDR3 is TGTGCCAGCCGGGGGAATCCCAGTACCGGGGAGCTGTTTTTT. The full variable domain, rest sourced from reference TRBV19 and TRBJ2-2, is DGGITQSPKYLFRKEGQNVTLSCEQNLNHDAMYWYRQDPGQGLRLIYYSQIVNDFQKGDIAEGYSVSREKKESFPLTVTSAQKNPTAFYLCASRGNPSTGELFFGEGSRLTVL.

The chain employs TRBV18 and TRBJ2-7; D unclear. The germline CDR1 and CDR2 sequences are KGHSH and LQKENI. This CDR3 is 13 amino acids long. Trimming cost V 2 bases and J 4 bases, with 9 bases left between them. CDR3 residues: CASSPGSSYEQYF. CDR3 coding DNA: TGTGCCAGCTCACCAGGGTCATCTTACGAGCAGTACTTC.

This chain joins TRBV7-2 and TRBJ2-5; D possibly corresponds to TRBD1 (6 bases). V shed 0 bases and J shed 4 bases, with 12 bases lying between them. CDR1 and CDR2 from the germline V gene are SGHTA and FQGNSA. CDR3 size: 15 residues. In DNA, the CDR3 is TGTGCCAGCAGCTTAGCGGGGGCGAGGGGAGAGACCCAGTACTTC. Translated: CASSLAGARGETQYF.

The chain recombines TRBV10-3 with TRBJ2-7, with a weak D call TRBD2 (6 bases). CDR1 is ENHRY, CDR2 SYGVKD, per germline. Trimming removed 8 bases at V and 0 bases at J, with 8 bases between. There are 12 residues in the CDR3. The CDR3 DNA is TGTGCCATCGGGAGGTCCTCCTACGAGCAGTACTTC. It specifies CAIGRSSYEQYF.

About this clone itself: This specimen includes other DNA sequences encoding the same CDR3. This sequence joins TRBV7-2 and TRBJ2-7, with 11 bases matching TRBD1. The J segment lost 3 bases and the V segment lost 5 bases, leaving 6 bases of the junction unmatched. Germline assignment: CDR1 SGHTA and CDR2 FQGNSA. The CDR3 covers 15 residues. The CDR3 nucleotides read TGTGCCAGCAGCCTTACCGGGACAGGGGGCTACGAGCAGTACTTC. It specifies CASSLTGTGGYEQYF.

This clone was seen a few times. V usage is TRBV4-1 and J usage is TRBJ1-1, with TRBD1 as a possible D gene (5 bases). Looked up from germline, CDR1 is MGHRA and CDR2 is YSYEKL. V was shortened by 1 base and J by 3 bases, with 12 bases between the two germline ends. The CDR3 has 15 residues. The CDR3 sequence is CASSQGWSGDTEAFF. The DNA for the CDR3 is TGCGCCAGCAGCCAAGGGTGGTCGGGGGACACTGAAGCTTTCTTT.

The chain uses TRBV5-5 and TRBJ2-6; 7 bases match TRBD2. This CDR3 is 15 amino acids long. V lost 4 bases and J lost 2; bases outside the gene matches: 3. Germline CDR1 is SGHKS and CDR2 is YYEKEE (reference sequence). This CDR3 is CASSAGGTGANVLTF. The DNA of the CDR3 is TGTGCCAGCAGCGCCGGGGGGACTGGGGCCAACGTCCTGACTTTC.

This chain joins TRBV5-4 and TRBJ2-7; tentatively, D is TRBD1 (6 bases). From germline, CDR1 is SGHNT and CDR2 YYREEE (reference sequence). Trimming left V 2 bases short and J 4 bases short, with 10 bases between. The CDR3 is 13 residues long. The CDR3, as DNA: TGTGCCAGCAGCTTACAGGGCCGATACGAGCAGTACTTC. Its translation: CASSLQGRYEQYF.

The chain links TRBV5-6 to TRBJ1-2; 8 bases are a match to TRBD1. CDR3 length: 13 residues. J lost 7 bases, V lost 0 bases, and 2 bases had no gene match. Germline V lookup: CDR1 SGHDT, CDR2 YYEEEE. CDR3 nucleotide sequence: TGTGCCAGCAGCTTGGGCGACAGGGGTGGCTACACCTTC. Translating it yields CASSLGDRGGYTF. Complete variable domain (other parts from reference TRBV5-6 and TRBJ1-2): DAGVTQSPTHLIKTRGQQVTLRCSPKSGHDTVSWYQQALGQGPQFIFQYYEEEERQRGNFPDRFSGHQFPNYSSELNVNALLLGDSALYLCASSLGDRGGYTFGSGTRLTVV.

The chain is built from TRBV9 and TRBJ2-1; 8 bases align to TRBD2. Germline V gene sequence: CDR1 SGDLS, CDR2 YYNGEE. After removal of 4 bases from V and 9 bases from J, the junction contained 12 bases not matched to a gene. This CDR3 spans 15 amino acids. CDR3 DNA sequence: TGTGCCAGCAGCTGGGGACTAGGGATTAATTCTGAGCAGTTCTTC. Translating it yields CASSWGLGINSEQFF.